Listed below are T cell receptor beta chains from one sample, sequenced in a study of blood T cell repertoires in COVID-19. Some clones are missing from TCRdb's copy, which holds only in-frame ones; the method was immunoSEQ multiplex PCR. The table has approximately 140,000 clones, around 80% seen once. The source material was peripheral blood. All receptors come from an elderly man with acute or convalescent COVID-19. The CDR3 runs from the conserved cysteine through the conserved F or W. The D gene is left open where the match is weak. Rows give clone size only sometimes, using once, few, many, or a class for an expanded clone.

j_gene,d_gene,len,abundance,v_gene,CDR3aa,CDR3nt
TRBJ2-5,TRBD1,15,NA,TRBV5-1,CASSLSGQGGETQYF,TGCGCCAGCAGCTTGTCGGGACAGGGCGGGGAGACCCAGTACTTC
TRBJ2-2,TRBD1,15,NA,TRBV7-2,CASSAGQGDTGELFF,TGTGCCAGCAGCGCGGGACAGGGGGACACCGGGGAGCTGTTTTTT
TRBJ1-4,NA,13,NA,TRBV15,CATAGRRPEKLFF,TGTGCCACCGCGGGACGCCGTCCGGAAAAACTGTTTTTT
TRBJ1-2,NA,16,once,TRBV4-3,CASSQDVNTGNYGYTF,TGCGCCAGCAGCCAAGATGTTAACACAGGGAACTATGGCTACACCTTC
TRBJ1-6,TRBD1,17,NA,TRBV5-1,CASSLSRTGEFGSPLHF,TGCGCCAGCAGCTTATCTCGGACAGGGGAGTTTGGGTCACCCCTCCACTTT
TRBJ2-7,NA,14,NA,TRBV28,CASSKPLPGYEQYF,TGTGCCAGCAGCAAACCTCTTCCGGGTTACGAGCAGTACTTC
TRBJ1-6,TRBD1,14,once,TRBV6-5,CASSSGTGYSPLHF,TGTGCCAGCAGTTCGGGGACAGGGTATTCACCCCTCCACTTT
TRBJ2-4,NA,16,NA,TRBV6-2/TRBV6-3,CASSYSTTKGENIQYF,TGTGCCAGCAGTTACTCTACGACGAAGGGAGAAAACATTCAGTACTTC
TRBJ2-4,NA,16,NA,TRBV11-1,CASSLSAGIAKNIQYF,TGTGCCAGCAGCTTATCGGCGGGCATAGCCAAAAACATTCAGTACTTC
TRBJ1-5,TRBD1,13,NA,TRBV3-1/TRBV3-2,CASSTGPGQPQHF,TGTGCCAGCTCGACAGGGCCGGGGCAGCCCCAGCATTTT
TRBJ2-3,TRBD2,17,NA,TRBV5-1,CASSLLSTSGYTDTQYF,TGCGCCAGCAGCTTGTTATCGACTAGCGGCTACACAGATACGCAGTATTTT
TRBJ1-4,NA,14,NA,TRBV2,CAAQPGLMTGKLFF,TGTGCCGCACAACCGGGACTCATGACGGGAAAACTGTTTTTT
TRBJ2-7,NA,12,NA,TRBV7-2,CASSSSRWEQYF,TGTGCCAGCAGCTCCTCCAGGTGGGAGCAGTACTTC
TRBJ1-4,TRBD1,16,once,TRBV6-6,CASRTGTGAYAEKLFF,TGTGCCAGCAGGACCGGGACAGGGGCTTACGCAGAAAAACTGTTTTTT
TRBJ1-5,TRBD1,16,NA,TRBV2,CASRGTGGMFGQPQHF,TGTGCCAGCAGGGGGACAGGGGGGATGTTTGGCCAGCCCCAGCATTTT
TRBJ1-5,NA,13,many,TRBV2,CASNLQTDQPQHF,TGTGCCAGCAACCTACAGACCGATCAGCCCCAGCATTTT
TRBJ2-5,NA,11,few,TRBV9,CASSRGETQYF,TGTGCCAGCAGTAGGGGGGAGACCCAGTACTTC
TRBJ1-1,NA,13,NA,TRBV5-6,CASSLSLGPEAFF,TGTGCCAGCAGCTTGTCCCTTGGGCCTGAAGCTTTCTTT
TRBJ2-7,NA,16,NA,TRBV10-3,CAISEPGQISSYEQYF,TGTGCCATCAGTGAGCCCGGACAGATTAGCTCCTACGAGCAGTACTTC
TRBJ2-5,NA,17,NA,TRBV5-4,CASSLADGTNGQETQYF,TGTGCCAGCAGCTTGGCTGATGGGACAAACGGCCAAGAGACCCAGTACTTC
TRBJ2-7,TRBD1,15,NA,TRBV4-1,CASSPGTGRVYEQYF,TGCGCCAGCAGCCCAGGGACAGGGAGGGTTTACGAGCAGTACTTC
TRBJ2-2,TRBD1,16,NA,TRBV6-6,CASTPGQGVSTGELFF,TGTGCCAGCACCCCGGGACAGGGGGTCAGTACCGGGGAGCTGTTTTTT